The clone carrying this T cell receptor (beta chain) turned up a few times. Its antigen is not identified. Preparation of the TCRbeta library was carried out with unique molecular identifiers. One entry per CDR3 protein, called by TCRdb with MiXCR from the PCR reads. Of about 980,000 distinct CDR3 sequences in the sample, around 30% were seen once. These data originate in a study of T-cell reconstitution after alpha-beta-depleted transplantation in children. V was shortened by 0 bases and J by 4 bases, with 18 bases between the two germline ends. The CDR3 totals 17 residues. Germline V gives CDR1 SGHRS, CDR2 YFSETQ. Broader study findings: Newly made T cells mostly supplied T-cell counts and diversity one year after transplant.

The rearrangement uses TRBV5-1 and TRBJ2-3, with D possibly TRBD2 on 5 matching bases. Sample: PBMCs, mostly from graft donor cells, taken 360 days after TCRalphabeta/CD19-depleted stem cell transplant. The clonotype originates from a boy under three years old who had a stem cell transplant for SCID, so the T cells may come from the graft donor. CDR3 sequence reads: CASSLALDFLVADTQYF. In DNA, the CDR3 is TGCGCCAGCAGCTTGGCCCTGGACTTTTTGGTGGCAGATACGCAGTATTTT.